This T cell receptor beta chain stems from a study of OX40 agonist ivuxolimab in advanced cancers. The data were produced by immunoSEQ multiplex PCR, yet TCRdb's version contains in-frame clones alone and is incomplete. The table includes about 68,000 clones, approximately 87% detected once. Sample: CD4+ or CD8+ T cells sorted from blood, taken in a trial of the OX40 agonist ivuxolimab. This clonotype was obtained from an adult with an advanced solid tumor such as melanoma, head and neck, liver or kidney cancer.

CDR3 region: CASSYSYRETQYF. The CDR3 coding sequence is TGTGCCAGCAGTTACTCCTACAGGGAGACCCAGTACTTC. The chain has TRBV6-5 and TRBJ2-5, with D maybe TRBD1 (5 bases). Trimming removed 0 bases at V and 5 bases at J, with 7 bases between. The germline V gene has CDR1 MNHEY and CDR2 SVGAGI. The CDR3 spans 13 residues.